This T cell receptor (beta chain) emerged from a study of T cells in localized non-small cell lung cancer. Study observations and caveats: In the blood, greater T cell density corresponded to longer overall survival. The appearance of a median about 60 of the top 100 tumor clones was seen in adjacent lung. Because researchers sequenced only one region of the tumor, heterogeneity is still possible.

This clone has just a few counts. The target antigen is unknown. Sequencing used immunoSEQ multiplex PCR; TCRdb keeps in-frame clones, though not all of them. The sample contains more than 1,200 clones, 20% to 25% of which appear only once. V lost 6 bases, J lost 9 bases, and 17 bases lay in between. The CDR3 has 13 amino acids. Source: normal lung tissue next to the tumor, taken before any cancer treatment. The clonotype originates from an older female donor with stage I squamous cell lung carcinoma. This rearrangement joins TRBV23-1 to TRBJ1-1; D unclear. TRBV23-1 carries the ORF label, with uncertain function. The CDR3 DNA is TGCGCCAGCAGCTTGGTAGATCGTATGAAAGCTTTCTTT. Translated, it gives CASSLVDRMKAFF.